The 13 T cell receptor beta chains below come from one sample, sequenced in a study of T cell responses to AZD1222 COVID-19 vaccine. Sequenced by immunoSEQ multiplex PCR; TCRdb stores in-frame clones only, minus some. The sample has some 80,000 clones, approximately 90% seen once; the top ten hold more than 8.5%. This specimen consisted of peripheral blood, obtained 28 days after the second dose of the MenACWY control vaccine. These TCRs come from an adult who received the MenACWY meningococcal vaccine as a control.

As for this clone: Sequence at one end of the junction differs from germline and may be a read error. The rearrangement joins TRBV2 to TRBJ2-3; the match to TRBD2 covers 9 bases. CDR3 length equals 14 residues. The V gene's germline CDR1 is SNHLY and CDR2 FYNNEI. In DNA, the CDR3 is TGTGCCAGCAGGATCGGGACTAGCAGAGATACGCAGTATTTT. The encoded protein is CASRIGTSRDTQYF.

The chain joins TRBV30 to TRBJ1-1; D unclear. This CDR3 has 13 residues. The germline CDR1 and CDR2 sequences are GTSNPN and SVGIG (reference sequence). The V gene lost 1 base and the J gene lost 1 base, with 7 bases spanning the gap. Written as DNA, the CDR3 is TGTGCCTGGAGTGGAAACACGAACACTGAAGCTTTCTTT. Translated, it gives CAWSGNTNTEAFF.

This clone was detected once. The rearrangement joins TRBV6-4 to TRBJ1-1, with 7 nucleotides matching TRBD1. Germline loops: CDR1 MRHNA, CDR2 SNTAGT. This CDR3 is built from 13 residues. Unmatched junction bases numbered 6, after V lost 6 bases and J lost 5 bases. The DNA for the CDR3 is TGTGCCAGCAGCTCAACAGGGGATACTGAAGCTTTCTTT. The encoded protein is CASSSTGDTEAFF.

The rearrangement uses TRBV19 and TRBJ1-1, with a possible D match to TRBD1 (5 bases). V shed 1 base and J shed 4 bases, with 10 bases lying between them. This CDR3 region has 14 residues. Germline-derived CDR1 and CDR2 are LNHDA and SQIVND (reference sequence). CDR3 region: CASSIAGAPTEAFF. The CDR3 DNA sequence: TGTGCCAGTAGTATAGCTGGGGCCCCCACTGAAGCTTTCTTT.

The V gene is TRBV24-1, the J gene TRBJ2-1; 9 positions match TRBD1. After removal of 5 bases from V and 7 bases from J, the junction contained 2 bases not matched to a gene. This CDR3 comprises 13 residues. CDR1 KGHDR and CDR2 SFDVKD come from the germline V gene. The CDR3 protein is CATSGDRGNEQFF. The CDR3 DNA follows: TGTGCCACCAGTGGTGACAGGGGGAATGAGCAGTTCTTC.

This chain joins TRBV6-5 and TRBJ2-7; D not resolved. CDR3 size: 13 residues. Germline loops: CDR1 MNHEY, CDR2 SVGAGI. V lost 7 bases and J lost 1, with 11 bases in between. In DNA, the CDR3 is TGTGCCAGCACACCCGACGGATCCTACGAGCAGTACTTC. This translates into CASTPDGSYEQYF.

The genes are TRBV7-2 and TRBJ1-6, with D tentatively TRBD1 (6 bases). V gave up 0 bases and J gave up 0 bases, with 21 bases separating them. The germline V gene encodes CDR1 SGHTA and CDR2 FQGNSA. The CDR3 spans 21 residues. In DNA form, the CDR3 reads TGTGCCAGCAGCTTAGCCCTCTTACCGACAGGCTTGAGCTCCTATAATTCACCCCTCCACTTT. Translated, it gives CASSLALLPTGLSSYNSPLHF.

The rearrangement joins TRBV4-2 to TRBJ2-7; TRBD1 matches 8 bases. The V segment lost 1 base and the J segment 3 bases; nucleotides outside the gene matches: 8. This CDR3 is built from 16 residues. CDR1 is LGHNA, CDR2 YNFKEQ, per germline. The CDR3: CASSQGGQGASYEQYF. In DNA form, the CDR3 reads TGTGCCAGCAGCCAAGGCGGTCAGGGGGCTAGCTACGAGCAGTACTTC.

The V and J genes are TRBV6-1 and TRBJ1-2; the D is unclear. This CDR3 comprises 13 residues. V was shortened by 3 bases and J by 8 bases, with 13 bases between the two germline ends. Germline values: CDR1 MNHNS, CDR2 SASEGT. CDR3 DNA sequence: TGTGCCAGCAGTGAGCCCGGGAAAGAGGGCTACACCTTC. Translation gives CASSEPGKEGYTF.

The rearrangement joins TRBV3-1 (or the pseudogene TRBV3-2) to TRBJ1-6, with unresolved D. This CDR3 spans 14 amino acids. The V end lost 4 bases, the J end lost 7 bases, and 11 bases lay between the germline ends. The germline CDR1 and CDR2 sequences are LGHDT and YNNKEL (reference sequence). CDR3 sequence: CASSRQDHNSPLHF. For the CDR3, the DNA is TGTGCCAGCAGCCGCCAGGACCACAATTCACCCCTCCACTTT.

The chain uses TRBV13 and TRBJ1-5; tentatively, D is TRBD1 (6 bases). The CDR3 sequence is 13 residues long. The germline gives CDR1 PRHDT, CDR2 FYEKMQ (reference sequence). With 6 bases removed from V and 5 bases from J, the gap between germline ends came to 11 bases. CDR3 region: CASSPQGYQPQHF. For the CDR3, the DNA is TGTGCCAGCAGTCCACAGGGATATCAGCCCCAGCATTTT.

The count of this clone is one. The chain carries TRBV18 and TRBJ2-5, with a weak D call TRBD2 (6 bases). The V gene lost 2 bases and the J gene lost 4 bases, with 14 bases spanning the gap. From germline, CDR1 is KGHSH and CDR2 LQKENI. The CDR3 has 15 residues. The CDR3 here is CASSPRGRKGETQYF. The CDR3, as DNA: TGTGCCAGCTCACCAAGAGGGAGGAAGGGAGAGACCCAGTACTTC.

This rearrangement joins TRBV7-8 to TRBJ2-3, with no clear D. The CDR3 consists of 16 residues. Germline values: CDR1 SGHVS, CDR2 FQNEAQ. The V end was cut by 5 bases, the J end by 3 bases, with 18 bases between. The CDR3 region has the DNA TGTGCCAGCAGCCCATGGACGGCCACCGATACAGATACGCAGTATTTT. Protein sequence: CASSPWTATDTDTQYF. The variable domain in full, completed from reference TRBV7-8 and TRBJ2-3, reads GAGVSQSPRYKVAKRGQDVALRCDPISGHVSLFWYQQALGQGPEFLTYFQNEAQLDKSGLPSDRFFAERPEGSVSTLKIQRTQQEDSAVYLCASSPWTATDTDTQYFGPGTRLTVL.